Below, 12 T cell receptor beta chains from the same sample are listed, as sequenced in a study of control samples from healthy donors and cancer patients. Sequenced by immunoSEQ multiplex PCR; TCRdb stores in-frame clones only, minus some. The repertoire holds 45,000 or so clones, with about 90% as singletons. Sequences were obtained from PBMCs. The receptors stem from a woman in her sixties or seventies with lung cancer.

V usage is TRBV21-1 and J usage is TRBJ1-1; TRBD1 is the table's D call, not checked against the DNA. TRBV21-1 is a pseudogene segment. There are 16 residues in the CDR3. In DNA form, the CDR3 reads TGTGCCAGCAGCACCGGCGCAGGGCCCAGTGGGCCTGAAGCTTTCTTT. Residues: CASSTGAGPSGPEAFF.

The sample holds one count of this clone. The J gene is TRBJ1-2, the V gene TRBV12-3 or TRBV12-4; TRBD1 agrees at 7 bases. V lost 4 bases, J lost 13 bases, and 9 bases stayed unmatched. This CDR3 comprises 12 residues. CDR3 sequence reads: CASSSGTDPITF. The CDR3 DNA reads TGTGCCAGCAGTTCGGGGACAGACCCGATCACCTTC.

This rearrangement joins TRBV12-3 or TRBV12-4 to TRBJ2-7; TRBD1 agrees at 7 bases. With V trimmed by 3 bases and J by 5 bases, 4 bases remained unmatched. The CDR3 sequence is 13 residues long. This CDR3 reads CASSFQGGDEQYF. The CDR3 DNA is TGTGCCAGCAGTTTTCAAGGGGGCGACGAGCAGTACTTC.

In this sample, this clone turned up a few times. The chain recombines TRBV5-6 with TRBJ2-3, with 8 bases fitting TRBD2. The J segment lost 5 bases and the V segment lost 1 base, leaving 6 bases of the junction unmatched. Per germline, CDR1 SGHDT and CDR2 YYEEEE. This CDR3 comprises 15 residues. The CDR3 nucleotides are TGTGCCAGCAGCTTGCGTCGGGAGGGCCGAGATACGCAGTATTTT. It translates to CASSLRREGRDTQYF.

The gene calls are TRBV28 and TRBJ1-4; D not certain. The V gene lost 4 bases and the J gene lost 4 bases, with 19 bases spanning the gap. The CDR3 covers 17 residues. Germline V gene lookup returns CDR1 MDHEN and CDR2 SYDVKM. CDR3 protein: CASSSNPDEGDNEKLFF. The CDR3 region has the DNA TGTGCCAGCAGTTCCAACCCCGACGAAGGAGATAATGAAAAACTGTTTTTT.

The gene calls are TRBV5-6 and TRBJ2-1; maybe TRBD1 (6 bases). This CDR3 has 14 amino acids. In germline, CDR1 is SGHDT, CDR2 YYEEEE. Trimming shortened V by 4 bases and J by 4 bases, and 12 bases separated the two germline ends. In DNA, the CDR3 is TGTGCCAGCAGCCTGAAACAGGGATACAATGAGCAGTTCTTC. Protein: CASSLKQGYNEQFF.

This clone was observed once. V usage is TRBV20-1 and J usage is TRBJ2-3; 9 bases are shared with TRBD2. The CDR3 is 14 amino acids. Germline loops: CDR1 DFQATT, CDR2 SNEGSKA (reference sequence). Trimming took 6 bases from V and 10 from J; bases not matched to a gene: 14. For the CDR3, the DNA is TGCAGTGCCAGTCCCCCCGTAGCGGGAGCCTCGCAGTATTTT. Residues: CSASPPVAGASQYF.

The rearrangement uses TRBV27 and TRBJ2-5; no reliable D call. This CDR3 is 11 amino acids long. CDR1 and CDR2 from the germline V gene are MNHEY and SMNVEV (reference sequence). The V end lost 6 bases, the J end lost 5 bases, and 7 bases lay between the germline ends. The CDR3 here is CASRGTETQYF. CDR3 DNA: TGTGCCAGCAGGGGAACGGAGACCCAGTACTTC.

The chain has TRBV30 and TRBJ2-1, with TRBD2 identical over 7 bases. Germline V lookup: CDR1 GTSNPN, CDR2 SVGIG (reference sequence). Trimming at V came to 6 bases and at J to 2 bases, leaving 7 bases not matched to a gene. The length of the CDR3 is 14 residues. CDR3 in DNA: TGTGCCTGCCAGGGCGGGAGCCCCTACAATGAGCAGTTCTTC. Translation: CACQGGSPYNEQFF.

The V and J genes are TRBV27 and TRBJ2-6; 8 nucleotides match TRBD1. The V gene end was trimmed by 3 bases and the J gene end by 2 bases; junction bases not matched to a gene: 3. CDR1 is MNHEY, CDR2 SMNVEV, per germline (reference sequence). The CDR3 is made up of 16 amino acids. The CDR3 spells CASSFLDRAGANVLTF. CDR3 DNA sequence: TGTGCCAGCAGTTTTTTGGACAGGGCTGGGGCCAACGTCCTGACTTTC. The entire variable domain, with the rest obtained from reference TRBV27 and TRBJ2-6, is as follows: EAQVTQNPRYLITVTGKKLTVTCSQNMNHEYMSWYRQDPGLGLRQIYYSMNVEVTDKGDVPEGYKVSRKEKRNFPLILESPSPNQTSLYFCASSFLDRAGANVLTFGAGSRLTVL.

The chain has TRBV2 and TRBJ2-3; D unresolved. The V end lost 4 bases, the J end lost 0 bases, and 14 bases lay between the germline ends. This CDR3 contains 16 residues. In germline, CDR1 is SNHLY, CDR2 FYNNEI. In nucleotides, the CDR3 is TGTGCCAGCAGTGCCGGGCCCCCCGGGAGCACAGATACGCAGTATTTT. Amino acids: CASSAGPPGSTDTQYF.

The chain couples TRBV5-1 to TRBJ2-7; 12 bases are shared with TRBD2. The CDR3 contains 16 residues. Looked up from germline, CDR1 is SGHRS and CDR2 is YFSETQ. V lost 0 bases to trimming and J lost 4 bases; unmatched junction nucleotides: 5. Here the CDR3 DNA reads TGCGCCAGCAGCTTGGTCGTGCTAGCGGGAGGGTACGAGCAGTACTTC. Its protein product is CASSLVVLAGGYEQYF.